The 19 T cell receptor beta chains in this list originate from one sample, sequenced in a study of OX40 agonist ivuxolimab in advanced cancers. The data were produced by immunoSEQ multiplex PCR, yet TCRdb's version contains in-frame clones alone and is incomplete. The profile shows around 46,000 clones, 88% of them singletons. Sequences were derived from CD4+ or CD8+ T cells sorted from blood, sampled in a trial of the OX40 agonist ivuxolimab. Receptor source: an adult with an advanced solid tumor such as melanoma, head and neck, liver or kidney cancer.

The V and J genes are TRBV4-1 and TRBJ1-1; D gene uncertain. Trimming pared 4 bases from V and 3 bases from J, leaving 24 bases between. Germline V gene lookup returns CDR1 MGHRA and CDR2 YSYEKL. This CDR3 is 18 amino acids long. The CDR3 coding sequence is TGCGCCAGCAGCCCAAGAAGGGTACAGTCATTACCAGACACTGAAGCTTTCTTT. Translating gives CASSPRRVQSLPDTEAFF.

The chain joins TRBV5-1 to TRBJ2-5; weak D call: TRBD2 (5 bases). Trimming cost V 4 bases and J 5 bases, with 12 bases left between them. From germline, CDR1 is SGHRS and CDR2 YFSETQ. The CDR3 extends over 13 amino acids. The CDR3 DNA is TGCGCCAGCAGCGAGGGAACCTCCGAGACCCAGTACTTC. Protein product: CASSEGTSETQYF.

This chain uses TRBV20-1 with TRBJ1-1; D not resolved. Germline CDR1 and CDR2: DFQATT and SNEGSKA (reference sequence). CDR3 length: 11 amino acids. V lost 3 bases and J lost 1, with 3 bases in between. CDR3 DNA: TGCAGTGCTAGTCCGAACACTGAAGCTTTCTTT. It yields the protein CSASPNTEAFF.

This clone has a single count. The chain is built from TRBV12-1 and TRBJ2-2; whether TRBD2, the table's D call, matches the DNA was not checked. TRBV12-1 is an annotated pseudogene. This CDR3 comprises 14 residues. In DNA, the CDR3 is TGTGCCAGCAGCCCGACTGAGCGCGCCGGGGAGCTGTTTTTT. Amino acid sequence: CASSPTERAGELFF.

The CDR3 sequence: CASSARGGYGYTF. The CDR3 region has the DNA TGTGCCAGCAGTGCCCGAGGAGGCTATGGCTACACCTTC. The rearrangement joins TRBV7-2 to TRBJ1-2; D remains unclear. The CDR3 length is 13 residues. Germline values: CDR1 SGHTA, CDR2 FQGNSA. Trimming removed 6 bases at V and 4 bases at J, with 12 bases between.

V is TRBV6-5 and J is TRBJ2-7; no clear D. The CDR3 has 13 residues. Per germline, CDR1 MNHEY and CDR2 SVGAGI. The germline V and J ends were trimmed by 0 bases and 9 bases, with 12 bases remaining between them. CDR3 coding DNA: TGTGCCAGCAGTTACTCGAACCGGCGCGGGCAGTACTTC. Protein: CASSYSNRRGQYF.

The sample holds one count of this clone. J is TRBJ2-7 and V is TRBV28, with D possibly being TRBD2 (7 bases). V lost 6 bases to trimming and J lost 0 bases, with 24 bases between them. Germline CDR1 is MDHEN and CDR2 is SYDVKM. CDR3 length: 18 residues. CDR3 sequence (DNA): TGTGCCAGCAGAGCTCCCCCGGGGGGCGGGGGTACCTCCTACGAGCAGTACTTC. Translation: CASRAPPGGGGTSYEQYF. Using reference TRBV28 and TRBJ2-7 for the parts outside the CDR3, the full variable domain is DVKVTQSSRYLVKRTGEKVFLECVQDMDHENMFWYRQDPGLGLRLIYFSYDVKMKEKGDIPEGYSVSREKKERFSLILESASTNQTSMYLCASRAPPGGGGTSYEQYFGPGTRLTVT.

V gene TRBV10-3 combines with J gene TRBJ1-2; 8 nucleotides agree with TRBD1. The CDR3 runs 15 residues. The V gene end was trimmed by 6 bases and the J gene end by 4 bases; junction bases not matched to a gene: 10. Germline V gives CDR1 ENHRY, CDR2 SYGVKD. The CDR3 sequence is CAISPNRGGVYGYTF. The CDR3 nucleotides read TGTGCCATCAGCCCGAACAGGGGGGGCGTCTATGGCTACACCTTC.

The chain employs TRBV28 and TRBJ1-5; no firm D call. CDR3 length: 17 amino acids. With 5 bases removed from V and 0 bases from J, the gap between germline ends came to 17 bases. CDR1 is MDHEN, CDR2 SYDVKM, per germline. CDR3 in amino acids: CASSPISGSHSNQPQHF. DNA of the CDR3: TGTGCCAGCAGTCCGATTAGTGGGTCTCATAGCAATCAGCCCCAGCATTTT.

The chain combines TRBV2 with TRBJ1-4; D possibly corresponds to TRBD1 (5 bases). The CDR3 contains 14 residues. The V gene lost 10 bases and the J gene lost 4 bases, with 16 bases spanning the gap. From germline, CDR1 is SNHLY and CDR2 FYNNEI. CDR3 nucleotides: TGTGCCACCCTAGCCAACAGGAATAATGAAAAACTGTTTTTT. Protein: CATLANRNNEKLFF. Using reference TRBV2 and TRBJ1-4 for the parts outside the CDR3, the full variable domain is EPEVTQTPSHQVTQMGQEVILRCVPISNHLYFYWYRQILGQKVEFLVSFYNNEISEKSEIFDDQFSVERPDGSNFTLKIRSTKLEDSAMYFCATLANRNNEKLFFGSGTQLSVL.

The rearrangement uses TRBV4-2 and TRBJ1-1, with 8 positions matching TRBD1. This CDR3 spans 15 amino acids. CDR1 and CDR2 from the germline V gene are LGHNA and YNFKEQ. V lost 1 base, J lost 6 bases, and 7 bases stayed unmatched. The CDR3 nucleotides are TGTGCCAGCAGCCAAGTTGTACAGGGGGTCCCTGAAGCTTTCTTT. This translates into CASSQVVQGVPEAFF.

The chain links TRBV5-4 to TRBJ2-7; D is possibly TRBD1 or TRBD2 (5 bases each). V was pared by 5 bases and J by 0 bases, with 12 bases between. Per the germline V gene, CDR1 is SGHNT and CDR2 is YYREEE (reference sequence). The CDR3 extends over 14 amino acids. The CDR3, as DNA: TGTGCCAGCAGTATTGGGGACGGCTCCTACGAGCAGTACTTC. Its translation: CASSIGDGSYEQYF. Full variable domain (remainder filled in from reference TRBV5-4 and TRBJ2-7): ETGVTQSPTHLIKTRGQQVTLRCSSQSGHNTVSWYQQALGQGPQFIFQYYREEENGRGNFPPRFSGLQFPNYSSELNVNALELDDSALYLCASSIGDGSYEQYFGPGTRLTVT.

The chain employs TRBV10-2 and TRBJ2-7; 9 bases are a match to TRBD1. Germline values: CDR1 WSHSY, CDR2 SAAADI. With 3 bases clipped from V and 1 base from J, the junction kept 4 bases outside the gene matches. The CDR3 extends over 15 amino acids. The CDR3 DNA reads TGCGCCAGCAGTGAACCCGGGACAGGGTCCTACGAGCAGTACTTC. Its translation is CASSEPGTGSYEQYF.

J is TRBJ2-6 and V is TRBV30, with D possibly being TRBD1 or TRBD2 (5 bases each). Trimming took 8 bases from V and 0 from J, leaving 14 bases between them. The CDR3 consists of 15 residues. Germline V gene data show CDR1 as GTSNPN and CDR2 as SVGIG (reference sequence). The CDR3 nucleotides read TGTGCCCGTGACCGGGGCCTCTCTGGGGCCAACGTCCTGACTTTC. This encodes CARDRGLSGANVLTF.

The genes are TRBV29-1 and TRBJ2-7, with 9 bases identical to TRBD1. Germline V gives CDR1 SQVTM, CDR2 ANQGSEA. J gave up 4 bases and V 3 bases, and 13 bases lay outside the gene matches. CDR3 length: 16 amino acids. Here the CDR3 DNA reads TGCAGCGTTGATTTTCATTGGACAGGGGTAAGTTACGAGCAGTACTTC. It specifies CSVDFHWTGVSYEQYF.

This chain's CDR3 is CASSLWVGGNTIYF. DNA for the CDR3: TGTGCCAGCAGTTTATGGGTGGGAGGAAACACCATATATTTT. The chain joins TRBV28 to TRBJ1-3; the D is unclear. The CDR3 has 14 amino acids. Germline-derived CDR1 and CDR2 are MDHEN and SYDVKM. V was shortened by 0 bases and J by 4 bases, with 7 bases between the two germline ends.

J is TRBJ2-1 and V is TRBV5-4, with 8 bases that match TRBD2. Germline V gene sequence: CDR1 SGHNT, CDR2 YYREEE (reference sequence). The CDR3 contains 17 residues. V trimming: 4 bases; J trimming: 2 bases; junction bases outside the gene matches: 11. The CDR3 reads CASSRKSGGGTYNEQFF. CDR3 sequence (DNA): TGTGCCAGCAGCCGGAAAAGCGGGGGAGGCACCTACAATGAGCAGTTCTTC.

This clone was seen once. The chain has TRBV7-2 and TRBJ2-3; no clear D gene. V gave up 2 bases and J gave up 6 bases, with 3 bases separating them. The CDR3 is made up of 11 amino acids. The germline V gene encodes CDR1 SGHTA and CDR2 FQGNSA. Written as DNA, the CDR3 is TGTGCCAGCAGCTTATCGGATACGCAGTATTTT. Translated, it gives CASSLSDTQYF.

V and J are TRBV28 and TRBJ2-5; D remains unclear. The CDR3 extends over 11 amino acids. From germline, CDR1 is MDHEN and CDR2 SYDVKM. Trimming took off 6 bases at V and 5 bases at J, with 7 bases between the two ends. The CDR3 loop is CASSIVETQYF. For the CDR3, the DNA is TGTGCCAGCAGCATCGTGGAGACCCAGTACTTC.